This passage covers 27 T cell receptor beta chains from one sample sequenced in a study of a mutant IDH1 vaccine in newly diagnosed glioma. Time point given: week 47, end of study. Doses of 300 ug of mutant IDH1 20-mer peptide were given with topical imiquimod. Using immunoSEQ multiplex PCR, the repertoire was profiled, and TCRdb retains in-frame clones only, with some absent. The table lists 20,000 to 25,000 clones, less than 90% of them singletons. Their recognized antigens are unknown. Sequences were derived from PBMCs, sampled from a glioma patient whose treatment included an IDH1 peptide vaccine. The receptor source for this set is a middle-aged man with glioma.

CDR3 in amino acids: CATSRDLGRNQPQHF. The DNA of the CDR3 is TGTGCCACCAGCAGAGATCTAGGACGGAATCAGCCCCAGCATTTT. The chain is built from TRBV15 and TRBJ1-5; no clear D gene. The CDR3 runs 15 residues. V gave up 0 bases and J gave up 4 bases, with 10 bases separating them. Germline V lookup: CDR1 LNHNV, CDR2 YYDKDF (reference sequence).

CDR3 bases: TGTGCCAGCTCACCACCGTTCCCGGGACAGGGGTCCTACGAGCAGTACTTC. This codes for CASSPPFPGQGSYEQYF. This chain joins TRBV18 and TRBJ2-7; 10 bases are a match to TRBD1. Germline lookup yields CDR1 KGHSH and CDR2 LQKENI. V lost 0 bases, J lost 1 base, and 6 bases stayed unmatched. The CDR3 is made up of 17 amino acids.

The chain combines TRBV7-6 with TRBJ2-7; 7 bases are shared with TRBD2. Germline V gene lookup returns CDR1 SGHVS and CDR2 FNYEAQ. The CDR3 is made up of 13 amino acids. J lost 1 base, V lost 6 bases, and 3 bases had no gene match. CDR3 DNA sequence: TGTGCCAGCAGTGCGGGGGTTTCCTACGAGCAGTACTTC. Its protein is CASSAGVSYEQYF.

The chain couples TRBV7-6 to TRBJ2-3, with TRBD2 matching over 8 bases. Losses at the gene ends were 1 base for V and 1 base for J; bases not matched to a gene: 4. CDR1 and CDR2 (germline): SGHVS, FNYEAQ. CDR3 length: 16 residues. The CDR3 bases are TGTGCCAGCAGCTTAGGTCTACTAGCGGGCACAGATACGCAGTATTTT. Encoded protein: CASSLGLLAGTDTQYF.

This sequence joins TRBV7-2 and TRBJ2-7; the match to TRBD2 covers 8 bases. V gave up 5 bases and J gave up 6 bases; unmatched junction bases: 9. This CDR3 has 14 amino acids. The V gene's germline CDR1 is SGHTA and CDR2 FQGNSA. CDR3 in DNA: TGTGCCAGCAGCCCCCGGGAGGGAAAGGGCGAGCAGTACTTC. This encodes CASSPREGKGEQYF. Full variable domain (rest looked up from reference TRBV7-2 and TRBJ2-7): GAGVSQSPSNKVTEKGKDVELRCDPISGHTALYWYRQSLGQGLEFLIYFQGNSAPDKSGLPSDRFSAERTGGSVSTLTIQRTQQEDSAVYLCASSPREGKGEQYFGPGTRLTVT.

The chain's CDR3 is CASRAAGVGTGELFF. The CDR3 region has the DNA TGTGCCAGCAGAGCAGCGGGAGTTGGCACCGGGGAGCTGTTTTTT. The rearrangement uses TRBV9 and TRBJ2-2; 8 positions match TRBD2. V trimming: 5 bases; J trimming: 4 bases; junction bases outside the gene matches: 7. The germline CDR1 and CDR2 sequences are SGDLS and YYNGEE. There are 15 residues in the CDR3.

This clone was seen only once. This chain connects TRBV2 to TRBJ1-4; D ambiguous. V lost 8 bases and J lost 8, with 18 bases in between. The CDR3 consists of 14 residues. CDR1 is SNHLY and CDR2 is FYNNEI in the germline V gene. The CDR3 nucleotides read TGTGCCAGCCGATACACCCAAACTGGGGAAAAACTGTTTTTT. It specifies CASRYTQTGEKLFF.

This chain's CDR3 is CASSQDYGAEQYF. CDR3 coding DNA: TGTGCCAGCAGCCAGGACTATGGTGCCGAGCAGTACTTC. The chain links TRBV5-6 to TRBJ2-7, with D perhaps matching TRBD2 (6 bases). This CDR3 spans 13 amino acids. Germline assignment: CDR1 SGHDT and CDR2 YYEEEE. V was shortened by 4 bases and J by 6 bases, with 14 bases between the two germline ends. The full variable domain, in which reference TRBV5-6 and TRBJ2-7 provide the parts outside the CDR3, is DAGVTQSPTHLIKTRGQQVTLRCSPKSGHDTVSWYQQALGQGPQFIFQYYEEEERQRGNFPDRFSGHQFPNYSSELNVNALLLGDSALYLCASSQDYGAEQYFGPGTRLTVT.

The chain carries TRBV4-1 and TRBJ2-5, with unresolved D. There are 13 residues in the CDR3. The germline CDR1 and CDR2 sequences are MGHRA and YSYEKL. The V and J ends lost 1 base and 8 bases respectively, with 11 bases between them. In DNA form, the CDR3 reads TGCGCCAGCAGCCAAGGGGCAGAGTATACCCAGTACTTC. This sequence encodes CASSQGAEYTQYF.

This chain joins TRBV13 and TRBJ2-3; D remains unclear. V lost 5 bases to trimming and J lost 4 bases, with 10 bases between them. This CDR3 contains 13 residues. CDR1 is PRHDT, CDR2 FYEKMQ, per germline (reference sequence). The CDR3 spells CASSPSWSDTQYF. As DNA, the CDR3 is TGTGCCAGCAGCCCCAGTTGGTCAGATACGCAGTATTTT.

J is TRBJ2-1 and V is TRBV10-3, with TRBD2 identical over 10 bases. Germline loops: CDR1 ENHRY, CDR2 SYGVKD. The CDR3 extends over 15 amino acids. Unmatched junction bases numbered 3, after V lost 3 bases and J lost 4 bases. DNA of the CDR3: TGTGCCATCAGTGACCAGCGGGAGGGGTACAATGAGCAGTTCTTC. Translated: CAISDQREGYNEQFF.

The chain links TRBV4-2 to TRBJ1-5; no definite D call. Germline V gene lookup returns CDR1 LGHNA and CDR2 YNFKEQ. V lost 4 bases and J 0 bases, leaving 13 bases between the germline ends. This CDR3 is built from 16 residues. The CDR3 is CASSLSSGPSNQPQHF. Here the CDR3 DNA reads TGTGCCAGCAGCCTTTCCAGCGGACCTAGCAATCAGCCCCAGCATTTT.

V gene TRBV5-1 combines with J gene TRBJ2-4, with D possibly TRBD2 on 6 matching bases. V was trimmed by 4 bases and J by 6 bases, leaving 23 bases between them. Per germline, CDR1 SGHRS and CDR2 YFSETQ. The CDR3 length is 17 residues. CDR3 sequence: CASSLPGTGTLGNIQYF. The CDR3 DNA follows: TGCGCCAGCAGCCTCCCCGGGACCGGGACTCTCGGAAACATTCAGTACTTC.

The gene calls are TRBV5-4 and TRBJ2-3, with 8 bases lining up with TRBD2. This CDR3 comprises 16 residues. CDR1 and CDR2 from the germline V gene are SGHNT and YYREEE (reference sequence). Trimming cost V 4 bases and J 3 bases; bases outside gene matches: 10. In nucleotides, the CDR3 is TGTGCCAGCAGCCGGAAGAGGAGCGGGAGTACAGATACGCAGTATTTT. This translates into CASSRKRSGSTDTQYF.

The rearrangement joins TRBV2 to TRBJ2-5; maybe TRBD2 (5 bases). Germline CDR1 and CDR2: SNHLY and FYNNEI. The V end lost 6 bases, the J end lost 1 base, and 12 bases lay between the germline ends. This CDR3 has 14 residues. CDR3 sequence reads: CASRPGLLQETQYF. CDR3 bases: TGTGCCAGCAGGCCAGGACTTCTCCAAGAGACCCAGTACTTC.

J is TRBJ2-7 and V is TRBV9; D unclear. V was trimmed by 4 bases and J by 4 bases, leaving 12 bases between them. CDR1 and CDR2 (germline): SGDLS, YYNGEE. This CDR3 comprises 13 residues. The CDR3 spells CASSSDGRYEQYF. The CDR3, as DNA: TGTGCCAGCAGCTCCGACGGACGTTACGAGCAGTACTTC.

The CDR3 here is CASRELAISSYEQYF. The CDR3 DNA follows: TGTGCCAGCAGGGAACTAGCGATCAGCTCCTACGAGCAGTACTTC. V is TRBV7-6 and J is TRBJ2-7, with 7 bases fitting TRBD2. This CDR3 spans 15 amino acids. Trimming removed 6 bases from V and 0 bases from J; junction bases left unmatched: 8. Germline loops: CDR1 SGHVS, CDR2 FNYEAQ.

This sequence joins TRBV4-1 and TRBJ2-1; D ambiguous. The CDR3 extends over 12 amino acids. Germline CDR1 MGHRA, CDR2 YSYEKL. Trimming pared 2 bases from V and 7 bases from J, leaving 6 bases between. The CDR3 loop is CASSQMVNEQFF. The CDR3 DNA follows: TGCGCCAGCAGCCAAATGGTAAATGAGCAGTTCTTC.

The DNA for the CDR3 is TGTGCCATCAGCCGGGACACCGATCAGCCCCAGCATTTT. This translates into CAISRDTDQPQHF. The V gene is TRBV10-3, the J gene TRBJ1-5, with D possibly matching TRBD1 (6 bases). CDR3 length: 13 residues. V was clipped by 6 bases and J by 5 bases, with 11 bases between them. CDR1 ENHRY and CDR2 SYGVKD come from the germline V gene.

This sequence joins TRBV25-1 and TRBJ1-3; TRBD1 is a possible D gene (5 bases). Germline CDR1 and CDR2: MGHDK and SYGVNS. This CDR3 is 15 amino acids long. Trimming left V 6 bases short and J 3 bases short, with 15 bases between. For the CDR3, the DNA is TGTGCCAGCAGCCCAGGAGAAGACAGTGGAAACACCATATATTTT. This encodes CASSPGEDSGNTIYF.

This chain connects TRBV5-4 to TRBJ2-2, with D possibly matching TRBD1 (5 bases). V was trimmed by 0 bases and J by 8 bases, leaving 14 bases between them. CDR1 and CDR2 from the germline V gene are SGHNT and YYREEE (reference sequence). This CDR3 spans 15 amino acids. Written as DNA, the CDR3 is TGTGCCAGCAGCTTGGGGGGCGCGGTGTCGGGGGAGCTGTTTTTT. The encoded protein is CASSLGGAVSGELFF.

This sequence joins TRBV30 and TRBJ2-2; D tentatively reads TRBD1 or TRBD2 (5 bases each). Trimming stripped 8 bases from V and 0 bases from J, with 22 bases between. Germline CDR1 reads GTSNPN; CDR2 reads SVGIG (reference sequence). There are 17 residues in the CDR3. DNA of the CDR3: TGTGCCCCCCCAAATGGGGGTCTATTTCCGAACACCGGGGAGCTGTTTTTT. Translating gives CAPPNGGLFPNTGELFF.

The chain carries TRBV13 and TRBJ2-3; 8 bases align to TRBD1. With V trimmed by 5 bases and J by 2 bases, 6 bases remained unmatched. CDR3 size: 15 residues. Looked up from germline, CDR1 is PRHDT and CDR2 is FYEKMQ (reference sequence). The CDR3 nucleotides are TGTGCCAGCAGCCTCAGGACAGGGTTCACAGATACGCAGTATTTT. This translates into CASSLRTGFTDTQYF.

The rearrangement joins TRBV5-6 to TRBJ1-2; D not resolved. CDR1 is SGHDT, CDR2 YYEEEE, per germline. This CDR3 region has 12 residues. V was clipped by 4 bases and J by 9 bases, with 13 bases between them. The CDR3 region is CASSGGLFSYTF. In nucleotides, the CDR3 is TGTGCCAGCAGCGGAGGACTGTTCAGCTACACCTTC.

The gene calls are TRBV6-6 and TRBJ2-3; 7 bases align to TRBD2. After removal of 7 bases from V and 5 bases from J, the junction contained 9 bases not matched to a gene. This CDR3 contains 14 residues. Germline CDR1 MNHNY, CDR2 SVGAGI (reference sequence). Written as DNA, the CDR3 is TGTGCCAGCATCGGGCGGGAGCTTGGAGATACGCAGTATTTT. Protein sequence: CASIGRELGDTQYF.

V and J are TRBV5-1 and TRBJ1-2; the D is unclear. This CDR3 contains 15 residues. Germline CDR1 SGHRS, CDR2 YFSETQ. The V end was cut by 0 bases, the J end by 4 bases, with 13 bases between. The CDR3 sequence is CASSLGREMIYGYTF. The DNA of the CDR3 is TGCGCCAGCAGCTTGGGGCGGGAGATGATCTATGGCTACACCTTC.

The J gene is TRBJ2-2, the V gene TRBV28, with 7 bases matching TRBD1. This CDR3 has 16 amino acids. Germline-derived CDR1 and CDR2 are MDHEN and SYDVKM. Germline trimming cut 3 bases from V and 9 bases from J; bases unmatched to any gene: 13. DNA of the CDR3: TGTGCCAGCAGTTTCGGACAGGTCATTCAGCACCGGGAGCTGTTTTTT. The encoded protein is CASSFGQVIQHRELFF.